This T cell receptor (beta chain) was recorded in a study of blood T cell repertoires in COVID-19. Study at large: The United States, Italy and Spain supplied acute and convalescent COVID-19 samples. T cells, B-cell-depleted T cells, or PBMCs supplied cDNA or gDNA.

In the study's own analysis: Amplification with reference gene primers provided the estimates of nucleated cell counts. The assay was immunoSEQ multiplex PCR, and TCRdb's table has in-frame clones only and misses some. V and J calls and clone size are those listed in that table; D and trimming were worked out from the DNA. The sample gives around 260,000 clones, approximately 86% of which show up once; over 7.5% is in the top ten. The J segment lost 9 bases and the V segment lost 6 bases, leaving 20 bases of the junction unmatched. The germline V gene encodes CDR1 SGHKS and CDR2 YYEKEE (reference sequence). The CDR3 runs 18 residues.

The chain has TRBV5-5 and TRBJ1-6, with TRBD1 matching 8 bases. What was sequenced was peripheral blood. The clonotype comes from a middle-aged man who had recovered from COVID-19. The CDR3 protein is CASTRGPGGMITGSPLHF. CDR3 sequence (DNA): TGTGCCAGCACCCGTGGGCCAGGGGGCATGATAACGGGTTCACCCCTCCACTTT. Variable domain in full (rest from reference TRBV5-5 and TRBJ1-6): DAGVTQSPTHLIKTRGQQVTLRCSPISGHKSVSWYQQVLGQGPQFIFQYYEKEERGRGNFPDRFSARQFPNYSSELNVNALLLGDSALYLCASTRGPGGMITGSPLHFGNGTRLTVT.